The clone carrying this T cell receptor (beta chain) has ten or more counts. The data originate from a study of T cells after yellow fever vaccination. V gave up 0 bases and J gave up 7 bases, with 6 bases separating them. Germline loops: CDR1 SGHTA, CDR2 FQGNSA. The length of the CDR3 is 12 residues. TCRdb used MiXCR to reprocess the 5' RACE reads, holding one entry per CDR3 protein. The sample lists under 250,000 distinct CDR3 sequences; 6.9% were seen once. The TCR sequence derives from a man aged 25 to 40 who received the YFV17D yellow fever vaccine. This sample comprised CD4+ T cells sorted from PBMCs, obtained 15 days after the yellow fever booster vaccination. This sequence joins TRBV7-2 and TRBJ2-5, with no clear D. The chain's CDR3 is CASSLAKGTQYF. The DNA for the CDR3 is TGTGCCAGCAGCTTAGCTAAGGGGACCCAGTACTTC.